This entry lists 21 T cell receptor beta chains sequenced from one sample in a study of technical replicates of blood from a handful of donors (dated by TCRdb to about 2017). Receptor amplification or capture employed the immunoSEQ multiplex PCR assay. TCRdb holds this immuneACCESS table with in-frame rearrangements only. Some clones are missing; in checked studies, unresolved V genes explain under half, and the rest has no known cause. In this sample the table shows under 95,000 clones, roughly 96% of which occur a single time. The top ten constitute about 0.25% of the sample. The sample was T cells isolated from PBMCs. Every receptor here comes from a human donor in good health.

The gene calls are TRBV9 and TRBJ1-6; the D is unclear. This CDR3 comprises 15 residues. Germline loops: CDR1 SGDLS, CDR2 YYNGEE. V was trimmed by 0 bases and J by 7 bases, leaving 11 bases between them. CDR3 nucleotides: TGTGCCAGCAGCGTAGTGCCCGGAGTAAATTCACCCCTCCACTTT. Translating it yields CASSVVPGVNSPLHF.

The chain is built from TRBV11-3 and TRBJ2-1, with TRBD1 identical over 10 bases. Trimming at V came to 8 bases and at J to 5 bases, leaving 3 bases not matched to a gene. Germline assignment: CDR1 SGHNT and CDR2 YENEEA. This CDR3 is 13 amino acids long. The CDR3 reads CASYGQGDNEQFF. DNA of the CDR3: TGTGCCAGCTATGGACAGGGGGACAATGAGCAGTTCTTC.

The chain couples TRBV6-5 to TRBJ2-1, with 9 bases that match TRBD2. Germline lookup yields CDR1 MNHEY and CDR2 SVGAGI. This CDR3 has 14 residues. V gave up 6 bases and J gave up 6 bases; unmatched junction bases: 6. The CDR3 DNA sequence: TGTGCCAGCAGCGTAGCGGGGGCCTCCAATGAGCAGTTCTTC. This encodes CASSVAGASNEQFF.

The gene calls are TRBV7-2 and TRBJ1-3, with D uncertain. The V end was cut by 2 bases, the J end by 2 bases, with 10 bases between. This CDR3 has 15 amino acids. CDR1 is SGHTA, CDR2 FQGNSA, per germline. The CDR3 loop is CASSLSILTGNTIYF. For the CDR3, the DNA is TGTGCCAGCAGCTTATCGATCCTAACTGGAAACACCATATATTTT.

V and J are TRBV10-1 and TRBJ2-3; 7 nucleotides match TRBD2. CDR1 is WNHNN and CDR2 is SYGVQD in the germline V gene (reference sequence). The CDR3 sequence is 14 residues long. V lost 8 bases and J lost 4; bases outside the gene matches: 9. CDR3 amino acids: CASGGGREPDTQYF. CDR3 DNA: TGCGCCAGCGGTGGCGGGAGAGAACCAGATACGCAGTATTTT.

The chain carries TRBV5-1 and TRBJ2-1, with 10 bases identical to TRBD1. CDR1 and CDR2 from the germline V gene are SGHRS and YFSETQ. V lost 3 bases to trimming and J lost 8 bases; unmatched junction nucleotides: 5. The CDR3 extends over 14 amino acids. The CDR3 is CASSWGTGVDEQFF. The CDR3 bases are TGCGCCAGCAGCTGGGGGACAGGGGTGGATGAGCAGTTCTTC.

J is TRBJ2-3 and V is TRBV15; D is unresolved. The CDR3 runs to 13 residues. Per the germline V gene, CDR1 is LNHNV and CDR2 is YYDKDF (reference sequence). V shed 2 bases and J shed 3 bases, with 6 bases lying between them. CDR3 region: CATSRLLTDTQYF. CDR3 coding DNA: TGTGCCACCAGCAGATTACTAACAGATACGCAGTATTTT.

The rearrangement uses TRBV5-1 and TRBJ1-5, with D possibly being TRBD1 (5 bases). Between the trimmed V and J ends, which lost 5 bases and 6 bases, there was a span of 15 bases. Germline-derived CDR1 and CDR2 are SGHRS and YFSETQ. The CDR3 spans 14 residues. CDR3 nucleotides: TGCGCCAGCAGTCTCTGGGGGGGAATTCAGCCCCAGCATTTT. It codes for CASSLWGGIQPQHF. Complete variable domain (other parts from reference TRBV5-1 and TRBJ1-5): KAGVTQTPRYLIKTRGQQVTLSCSPISGHRSVSWYQQTPGQGLQFLFEYFSETQRNKGNFPGRFSGRQFSNSRSEMNVSTLELGDSALYLCASSLWGGIQPQHFGDGTRLSIL.

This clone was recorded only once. The CDR3 nucleotides are TGTGCCAGCAGTTTCAACTCCTACGAGCAGTACTTC. Translating gives CASSFNSYEQYF. This chain connects TRBV28 to TRBJ2-7; D is undetermined. V was cut by 3 bases and J by 0 bases, with 3 bases left in between. Germline values: CDR1 MDHEN, CDR2 SYDVKM. The CDR3 extends over 12 amino acids.

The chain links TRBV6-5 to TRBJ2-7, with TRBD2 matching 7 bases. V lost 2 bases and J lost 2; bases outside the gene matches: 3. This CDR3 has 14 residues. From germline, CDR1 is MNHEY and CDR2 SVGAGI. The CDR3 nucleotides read TGTGCCAGCAGTTACGGCCTAGCGGCCTACGAGCAGTACTTC. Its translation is CASSYGLAAYEQYF.

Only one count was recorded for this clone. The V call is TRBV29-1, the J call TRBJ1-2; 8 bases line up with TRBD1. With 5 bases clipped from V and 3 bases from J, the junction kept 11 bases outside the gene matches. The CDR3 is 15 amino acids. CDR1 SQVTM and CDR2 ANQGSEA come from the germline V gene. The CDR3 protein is CSVLSGGAGDYGYTF. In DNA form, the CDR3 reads TGCAGCGTTTTATCAGGGGGCGCGGGTGACTATGGCTACACCTTC.

The CDR3 region has the DNA TGCAGCGTTGTTCCGCGGCTGACTGTAGCCTATGGCTACACCTTC. Translated: CSVVPRLTVAYGYTF. The rearrangement uses TRBV29-1 and TRBJ1-2, with D uncertain. This CDR3 region has 15 residues. Germline assignment: CDR1 SQVTM and CDR2 ANQGSEA. V was cut by 4 bases and J by 4 bases, with 19 bases left in between.

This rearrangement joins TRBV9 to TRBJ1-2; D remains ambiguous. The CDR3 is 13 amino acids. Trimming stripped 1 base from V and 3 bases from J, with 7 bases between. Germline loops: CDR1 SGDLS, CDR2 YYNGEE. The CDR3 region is CASSVYSYYGYTF. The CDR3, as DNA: TGTGCCAGCAGCGTATACTCTTACTATGGCTACACCTTC.

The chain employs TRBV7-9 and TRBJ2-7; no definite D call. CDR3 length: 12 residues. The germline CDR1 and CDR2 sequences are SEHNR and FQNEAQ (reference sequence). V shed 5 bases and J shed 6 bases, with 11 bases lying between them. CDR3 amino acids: CASSLTFGEQYF. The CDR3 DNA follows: TGTGCCAGCAGCCTCACTTTTGGCGAGCAGTACTTC.

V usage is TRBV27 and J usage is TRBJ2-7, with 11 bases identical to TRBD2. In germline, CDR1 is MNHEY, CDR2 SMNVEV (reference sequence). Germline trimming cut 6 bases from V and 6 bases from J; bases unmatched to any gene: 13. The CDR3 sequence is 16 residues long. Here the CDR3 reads CASSALQLAGEGEQYF. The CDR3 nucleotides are TGTGCCAGCAGCGCACTACAACTAGCGGGAGAGGGCGAGCAGTACTTC.

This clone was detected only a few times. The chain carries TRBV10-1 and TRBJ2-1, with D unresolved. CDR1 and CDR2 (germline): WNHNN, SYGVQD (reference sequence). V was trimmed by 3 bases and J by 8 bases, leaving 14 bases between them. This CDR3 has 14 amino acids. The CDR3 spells CASSDPKRGHEQFF. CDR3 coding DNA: TGCGCCAGCAGTGACCCGAAGCGCGGCCATGAGCAGTTCTTC.

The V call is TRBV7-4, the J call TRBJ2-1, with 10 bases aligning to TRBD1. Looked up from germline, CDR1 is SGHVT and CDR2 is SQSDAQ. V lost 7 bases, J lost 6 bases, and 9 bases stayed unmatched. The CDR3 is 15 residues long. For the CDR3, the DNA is TGTGCCAGCACCAATGGGGGGACAGGGGTCAATGAGCAGTTCTTC. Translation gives CASTNGGTGVNEQFF.

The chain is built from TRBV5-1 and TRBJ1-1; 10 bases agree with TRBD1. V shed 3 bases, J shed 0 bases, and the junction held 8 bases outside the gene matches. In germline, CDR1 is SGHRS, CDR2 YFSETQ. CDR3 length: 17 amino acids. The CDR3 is CASSWRGTGEMNTEAFF. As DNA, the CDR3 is TGCGCCAGCAGCTGGAGGGGGACAGGGGAAATGAACACTGAAGCTTTCTTT.

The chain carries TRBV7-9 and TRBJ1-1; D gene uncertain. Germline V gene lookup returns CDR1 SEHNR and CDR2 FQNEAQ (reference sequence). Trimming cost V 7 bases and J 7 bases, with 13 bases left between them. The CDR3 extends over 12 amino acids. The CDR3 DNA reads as TGTGCCAGCATGGCAGCAACAGTTGAAGCTTTCTTT. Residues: CASMAATVEAFF.

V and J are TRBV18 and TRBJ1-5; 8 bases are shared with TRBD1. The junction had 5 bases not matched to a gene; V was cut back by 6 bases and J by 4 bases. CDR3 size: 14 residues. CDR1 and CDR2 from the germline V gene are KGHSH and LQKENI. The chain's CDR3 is CASSVTGENQPQHF. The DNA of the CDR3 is TGTGCCAGCTCCGTGACAGGGGAAAATCAGCCCCAGCATTTT.

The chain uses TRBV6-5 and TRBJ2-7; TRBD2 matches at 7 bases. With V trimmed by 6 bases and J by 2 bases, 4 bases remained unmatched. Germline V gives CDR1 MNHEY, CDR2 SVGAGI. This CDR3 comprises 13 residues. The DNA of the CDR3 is TGTGCCAGCAGGGCTAGCGGCACCTACGAGCAGTACTTC. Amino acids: CASRASGTYEQYF.